Shown below are 6 T cell receptor beta chains from a single sample sequenced in a study of identical twins. One entry per CDR3 protein results from TCRdb running MiXCR on the 5' RACE reads. The sample has 700,000 to 950,000 distinct CDR3 sequences; 9% to 15% are singletons. The same data also went into a second study, on yellow fever vaccine responses in identical twins.

Sequencing was carried out using PBMCs. Every receptor here comes from a woman aged 18-35 years in good health.

This clonotype turned up a few times. The V call is TRBV10-3, the J call TRBJ2-5, with D perhaps matching TRBD1 (6 bases). This CDR3 comprises 15 residues. Germline CDR1 and CDR2: ENHRY and SYGVKD. Trimming took off 3 bases at V and 0 bases at J, with 11 bases between the two ends. The CDR3 protein is CAISDLQGNQETQYF. CDR3 coding DNA: TGTGCCATCAGTGATCTGCAGGGGAACCAAGAGACCCAGTACTTC.

This clonotype was observed a few times. This chain links TRBV6-5 with TRBJ1-2; TRBD1 matches at 11 bases. Germline V gene lookup returns CDR1 MNHEY and CDR2 SVGAGI. The CDR3 contains 16 residues. The V segment lost 0 bases and the J segment 7 bases; nucleotides outside the gene matches: 7. CDR3 in DNA: TGTGCCAGCAGTTACTCGGGACAGGGGGAGTCTGGTGGCTACACCTTC. This sequence encodes CASSYSGQGESGGYTF.

This clonotype has a handful of counts. The chain links TRBV6-1 to TRBJ2-3, with TRBD2 matching 8 bases. Germline V lookup: CDR1 MNHNS, CDR2 SASEGT. The CDR3 is 15 amino acids. Germline trimming cut 7 bases from V and 1 base from J; bases unmatched to any gene: 7. The CDR3 nucleotides read TGTGCCAGCAAAGTCCGGCGGGGGGGCACAGATACGCAGTATTTT. Its translation: CASKVRRGGTDTQYF.

Only a few counts were recorded for this clonotype. The chain recombines TRBV6-1 with TRBJ1-3; D is undetermined. Looked up from germline, CDR1 is MNHNS and CDR2 is SASEGT. V was clipped by 4 bases and J by 4 bases, with 11 bases between them. This CDR3 comprises 14 residues. The CDR3 loop is CASSVRKGGNTIYF. The DNA of the CDR3 is TGTGCCAGCAGTGTCCGGAAGGGAGGAAACACCATATATTTT.

This chain joins TRBV7-9 and TRBJ2-5; 9 bases are shared with TRBD2. V shed 1 base and J 5 bases; nucleotides not matched to a gene: 8. This CDR3 has 16 residues. In germline, CDR1 is SEHNR, CDR2 FQNEAQ (reference sequence). In nucleotides, the CDR3 is TGTGCCAGCAGCTTAGTTGCGCGGGGGGGCCACGAGACCCAGTACTTC. As protein: CASSLVARGGHETQYF.

This clonotype was picked up a small number of times. The rearrangement uses TRBV12-3 or TRBV12-4 and TRBJ1-3; maybe TRBD1 (5 bases). The V end lost 6 bases, the J end lost 0 bases, and 9 bases lay between the germline ends. CDR3 length: 14 amino acids. This chain's CDR3 is CASRWGSSGNTIYF. Written as DNA, the CDR3 is TGTGCCAGCAGATGGGGCAGCTCTGGAAACACCATATATTTT.